The T cell receptor (beta chain) under discussion was sequenced for a study of T cells in narcolepsy. Study results and caveats: Autoreactive HCRT-specific and TRIB2-specific clonotypes were marked in same-patient CSF-versus-blood CD4+ comparisons.

Method: immunoSEQ multiplex PCR; TCRdb's copy keeps in-frame clones and lacks some. The sample lists 26,000 or so clones, around nine tenths occurring once. A remark on this clone: What it recognizes is unknown. Other nucleotide sequences in the sample specify the same CDR3.

Germline V CDR1 and CDR2: SGHRS, YFSETQ. V was clipped by 2 bases and J by 8 bases, with 16 bases between them. The CDR3 sequence is 14 residues long. The chain carries TRBV5-1 and TRBJ1-2; a possible D gene is TRBD1 (6 bases). The sequencing input was CD45RA- memory CD4+ T cells from PBMCs. This sequence was found in a human donor with narcolepsy. This CDR3 reads CASSLESGARGYTF. The CDR3 DNA reads as TGCGCCAGCAGCTTAGAATCAGGGGCGCGAGGCTACACCTTC.